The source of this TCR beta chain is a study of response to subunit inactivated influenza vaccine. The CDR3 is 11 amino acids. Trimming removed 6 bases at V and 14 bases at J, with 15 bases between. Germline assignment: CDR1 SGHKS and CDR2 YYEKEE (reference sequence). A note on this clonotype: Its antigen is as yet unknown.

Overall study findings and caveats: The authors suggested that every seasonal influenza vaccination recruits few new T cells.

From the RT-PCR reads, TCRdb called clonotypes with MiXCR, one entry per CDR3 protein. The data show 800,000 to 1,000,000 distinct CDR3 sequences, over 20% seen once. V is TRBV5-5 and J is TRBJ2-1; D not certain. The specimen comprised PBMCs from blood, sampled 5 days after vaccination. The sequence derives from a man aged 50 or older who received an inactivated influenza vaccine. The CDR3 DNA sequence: TGTGCCAGCACCCCCGGCCTGTACAAGTTCTTC. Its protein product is CASTPGLYKFF.